The following is a TCR beta chain sequence with its context. Its antigen is unidentified. This sample stems from a study of T cell responses to AZD1222 COVID-19 vaccine. Study conclusions and caveats: Epitopes outside B.1.351 and B.1.1.7 mutated regions reportedly drew nearly half of spike TCRs. Spike-specific TCR breadth and depth went up after people got two AZD1222 doses.

V was cut by 3 bases and J by 3 bases, with 8 bases left in between. Germline CDR1 is GTSNPN and CDR2 is SVGIG (reference sequence). This CDR3 has 13 amino acids. Profiling relied on immunoSEQ multiplex PCR, and the TCRdb table lists in-frame clones only, not all of them. This table has approximately 130,000 clones, roughly 89% appearing once. The TCR originated in an adult who received the AZD1222 COVID-19 vaccine. The genes are TRBV30 and TRBJ1-4; a weak D match, TRBD1 (5 bases). The sample here was peripheral blood, taken 28 days after the second AZD1222 dose. This CDR3 is CAWRRGANEKLFF. The CDR3 DNA sequence: TGTGCCTGGAGGAGGGGTGCTAATGAAAAACTGTTTTTT.